These T cell receptor beta chains were read from a single sample in a study of cytomegalovirus exposure and HLA in healthy donors. TCRdb's table, derived via immunoSEQ multiplex PCR, lists solely in-frame clones and lacks some. This sample's table has about 170,000 clones. Sample: PBMCs. These receptors came from a woman aged 18-29 years in good health and CMV-seropositive. The CDR3 runs from the conserved cysteine through the conserved F or W. A D gene is named only where the DNA matches it firmly.

CDR3 length	V gene	J gene	D gene	CDR3 protein	CDR3 DNA
15	TRBV11-2	TRBJ2-1	-	CASSLGQGDINEQFF	TGTGCCAGCAGCTTAGGGCAGGGCGATATCAATGAGCAGTTCTTC
13	TRBV6-5	TRBJ2-1	TRBD2	CASTPGLAYEQFF	TGTGCCAGCACCCCGGGACTAGCGTATGAGCAGTTCTTC
13	TRBV30	TRBJ1-2	TRBD1	CAWSKTGLGGYTF	TGTGCCTGGAGTAAGACAGGGCTCGGAGGCTACACCTTC
17	TRBV18	TRBJ1-3	-	CASSSPNIGSSGNTIYF	TGTGCCAGCTCATCTCCCAATATAGGGAGCTCTGGAAACACCATATATTTT
15	TRBV19	TRBJ2-5	-	CASSSGVNRGETQYF	TGTGCCAGTTCCTCGGGGGTAAACCGGGGGGAGACCCAGTACTTC
13	TRBV19	TRBJ1-2	-	CASSTSDRRGYTF	TGTGCCAGTAGTACCTCGGACAGACGTGGCTACACCTTC
14	TRBV5-1	TRBJ2-3	-	CASSDGHHTDTQYF	TGCGCCAGCAGCGACGGACACCACACAGATACGCAGTATTTT
18	TRBV28	TRBJ1-2	-	CASSTGMGGIGLSYGYTF	TGTGCCAGCAGTACGGGGATGGGGGGGATAGGCCTTAGCTATGGCTACACCTTC
15	TRBV5-6	TRBJ1-3	TRBD1	CASSRGQVKSNTIYF	TGTGCCAGCAGCCGAGGACAGGTCAAGTCAAACACCATATATTTT
16	TRBV5-1	TRBJ1-3	-	CASSLAGGFSGNTIYF	TGCGCCAGCAGCTTGGCCGGAGGGTTCTCTGGAAACACCATATATTTT
12	TRBV5-5	TRBJ2-2	-	CASSFGTGELFF	TGTGCCAGCAGCTTTGGCACGGGGGAGCTGTTTTTT
13	TRBV10-1	TRBJ1-2	TRBD1	CASSETGAYGYTF	TGCGCCAGCAGCGAAACAGGGGCCTATGGCTACACCTTC
14	TRBV7-6	TRBJ2-1	-	CASSPRGRVHEQFF	TGTGCCAGCAGCCCAAGGGGTCGGGTTCATGAGCAGTTCTTC
14	TRBV30	TRBJ2-1	TRBD2	CAWRLSGVYNEQFF	TGTGCCTGGAGACTAAGCGGGGTCTACAATGAGCAGTTCTTC
13	TRBV30	TRBJ1-1	TRBD1	CAWSYNRGTEAFF	TGTGCCTGGTCCTACAACAGGGGAACTGAAGCTTTCTTT
14	TRBV6-6	TRBJ2-1	TRBD2	CASRLTSDNNEQFF	TGTGCCAGCAGGTTGACTAGCGACAACAATGAGCAGTTCTTC
15	TRBV6-6	TRBJ1-5	TRBD1	CASSGDRSGNQPQHF	TGTGCCAGCAGTGGGGACAGAAGTGGCAATCAGCCCCAGCATTTT
16	TRBV7-2	TRBJ2-1	-	CASSPQGRVSYNEQFF	TGTGCCAGCAGCCCACAGGGTCGGGTCTCCTACAATGAGCAGTTCTTC
16	TRBV7-6	TRBJ2-2	-	CASSERQLARTGELFF	TGTGCCAGCAGCGAAAGACAGCTCGCGCGGACCGGGGAGCTGTTTTTT
15	TRBV4-3	TRBJ1-2	TRBD1	CASSQDSGQGYGYTF	TGCGCCAGCAGCCAAGATTCCGGACAGGGGTATGGCTACACCTTC
18	TRBV4-1	TRBJ1-6	-	CASSQEGVEVTYNSPLHF	TGCGCCAGCAGCCAAGAAGGGGTCGAAGTTACCTATAATTCACCCCTCCACTTT
15	TRBV9	TRBJ2-5	TRBD1	CASSATAGTGSSQYF	TGTGCCAGCAGCGCCACCGCCGGGACAGGGAGTTCCCAGTACTTC
13	TRBV30	TRBJ2-2	-	CAWSVNGAGELFF	TGTGCCTGGAGTGTAAATGGAGCCGGGGAGCTGTTTTTT
15	TRBV5-5	TRBJ1-1	-	CASSLRVGRVAEAFF	TGTGCCAGCAGCCTCCGGGTCGGGCGGGTCGCTGAAGCTTTCTTT
13	TRBV6-1	TRBJ1-1	TRBD1	CASTGQGNTEAFF	TGTGCCAGCACGGGACAGGGTAACACTGAAGCTTTCTTT
15	TRBV29-1	TRBJ2-5	TRBD2	CSYGASGGIQETQYF	TGCAGCTATGGGGCTAGCGGGGGAATCCAAGAGACCCAGTACTTC
13	TRBV27	TRBJ2-7	-	CASRAWGVYEQYF	TGTGCCAGCAGAGCTTGGGGGGTCTACGAGCAGTACTTC
12	TRBV9	TRBJ2-3	-	CASSPSTDTQYF	TGTGCCAGCAGCCCCTCCACAGATACGCAGTATTTT
14	TRBV18	TRBJ1-2	-	CASSPGGKVDGYTF	TGTGCCAGCTCACCAGGGGGCAAGGTGGATGGCTACACCTTC
14	TRBV11-2	TRBJ2-5	-	CASSLGQGRETQYF	TGTGCCAGCAGCTTAGGGCAGGGTCGGGAGACCCAGTACTTC
11	TRBV10-1	TRBJ1-2	-	CASSGGRGYTF	TGCGCCAGCAGTGGAGGGCGTGGCTACACCTTC
15	TRBV15	TRBJ1-1	-	CATKLHPGEGAEAFF	TGTGCCACCAAGCTCCATCCGGGAGAGGGAGCTGAAGCTTTCTTT
15	TRBV9	TRBJ2-4	TRBD2	CASSVGASGADIQYF	TGTGCCAGCAGCGTAGGTGCTAGCGGGGCTGACATTCAGTACTTC
16	TRBV5-6	TRBJ1-2	TRBD1	CASSLAVQGALDGYTF	TGTGCCAGCAGCTTGGCTGTCCAGGGGGCGTTGGATGGCTACACCTTC
15	TRBV4-2	TRBJ1-1	-	CASSPPTSLNTEAFF	TGTGCCAGCAGCCCCCCGACAAGCCTGAACACTGAAGCTTTCTTT
14	TRBV11-1	TRBJ2-5	-	CASSWFLQGETQYF	TGTGCCAGCAGCTGGTTTCTCCAGGGGGAGACCCAGTACTTC
11	TRBV20-1	TRBJ2-1	-	CSASRGNEQFF	TGCAGTGCTAGTCGGGGGAATGAGCAGTTCTTC
16	TRBV15	TRBJ2-3	TRBD1	CATSRGRDRGADTQYF	TGTGCCACCAGCAGGGGAAGGGACAGGGGGGCAGATACGCAGTATTTT
19	TRBV30	TRBJ2-7	TRBD2	CAWSGPTLLAGGLRQEQYF	TGTGCCTGGAGTGGACCGACTTTACTAGCGGGAGGGCTCCGTCAGGAGCAGTACTTC
13	TRBV27	TRBJ1-1	-	CASSSPEGTEAFF	TGTGCCAGCAGTTCCCCTGAGGGCACTGAAGCTTTCTTT
14	TRBV6-1	TRBJ1-3	-	CASSETGPGNTIYF	TGTGCCAGCAGTGAAACTGGGCCTGGAAACACCATATATTTT
14	TRBV7-8	TRBJ2-1	-	CASSLGEPYNEQFF	TGTGCCAGCAGCTTGGGAGAGCCCTACAATGAGCAGTTCTTC
16	TRBV4-3	TRBJ2-1	-	CASSQDYGGGSNEQFF	TGCGCCAGCAGCCAAGATTACGGGGGAGGTTCGAATGAGCAGTTCTTC
15	TRBV6-1	TRBJ2-5	TRBD2	CASSLERGPARTQYF	TGTGCCAGCAGTCTTGAGCGGGGGCCGGCTAGGACCCAGTACTTC
15	TRBV2	TRBJ1-4	TRBD1	CASSPPGQATEKLFF	TGTGCCAGCAGCCCCCCGGGACAGGCTACGGAAAAACTGTTTTTT
15	TRBV19	TRBJ2-7	-	CASSPRAGSSYEQYF	TGTGCCAGTAGTCCGCGGGCTGGGAGCTCCTACGAGCAGTACTTC
16	TRBV4-2	TRBJ2-2	TRBD2	CASSTTRGGSTGELFF	TGTGCCAGCAGCACCACGCGGGGGGGCTCCACCGGGGAGCTGTTTTTT
13	TRBV6-1	TRBJ1-1	-	CASSEGGNTEAFF	TGTGCCAGCAGTGAGGGAGGGAACACTGAAGCTTTCTTT
13	TRBV5-6	TRBJ2-7	TRBD1	CASSLTGVHEQYF	TGTGCCAGCAGCTTGACAGGGGTCCACGAGCAGTACTTC
11	TRBV6-5	TRBJ2-1	TRBD2	CASTAGGEQFF	TGTGCCAGCACGGCGGGGGGTGAGCAGTTCTTC
15	TRBV15	TRBJ1-2	-	CATSSWGDANYGYTF	TGTGCCACCAGCAGCTGGGGGGACGCGAACTATGGCTACACCTTC
14	TRBV13	TRBJ2-7	-	CASSLSTGTYEQYF	TGTGCCAGCAGCCTATCGACAGGAACTTACGAGCAGTACTTC
19	TRBV11-2	TRBJ1-4	-	CASSLGGGQRLATNEKLFF	TGTGCCAGCAGCTTAGGTGGAGGGCAGAGGCTTGCAACTAATGAAAAACTGTTTTTT